The next 15 T cell receptor beta chains were all read from a single sample in a study of T cell responses to AZD1222 COVID-19 vaccine. Sequencing was performed with immunoSEQ multiplex PCR; in TCRdb, only in-frame clones are kept and a portion is missing. The table lists about 120,000 clones, 75% to 95% of them singletons, with 4% to 4.5% in the top ten. The input for sequencing was peripheral blood, taken 28 days after the second dose of the MenACWY control vaccine. The receptors stem from an adult who received the MenACWY meningococcal vaccine as a control.

V and J are TRBV12-3 or TRBV12-4 and TRBJ2-7; unclear D gene. CDR3 size: 10 residues. The V end was cut by 9 bases, the J end by 3 bases, with 6 bases between. The CDR3 spells CARGSYEQYV. CDR3 DNA: TGTGCCAGGGGAAGCTACGAGCAGTACGTC.

V gene TRBV6-2 or TRBV6-3 combines with J gene TRBJ2-1; 10 bases match TRBD2. Trimming removed 2 bases from V and 4 bases from J; junction bases left unmatched: 11. Germline lookup yields CDR1 MNHEY and CDR2 SVGEGT. CDR3 length: 18 amino acids. The CDR3 nucleotides read TGTGCCAGCAGTTACAACGCTAAACTAGCGGGGTTGTACAATGAGCAGTTCTTC. Encoded protein: CASSYNAKLAGLYNEQFF.

The V call is TRBV19, the J call TRBJ2-1; D may match TRBD1 or TRBD2 (7 bases each). CDR1 is LNHDA and CDR2 is SQIVND in the germline V gene (reference sequence). The V gene lost 8 bases and the J gene lost 0 bases, with 17 bases spanning the gap. The CDR3 length is 16 residues. The CDR3 bases are TGTGCCAGTCGATACAGGGGAGGGTCCTCCTACAATGAGCAGTTCTTC. This codes for CASRYRGGSSYNEQFF.

The chain couples TRBV5-4 to TRBJ2-7; 8 positions agree with TRBD1. CDR3 length: 14 residues. V dropped 5 bases and J dropped 6; count of bases not matched to a gene: 10. Germline-derived CDR1 and CDR2 are SGHNT and YYREEE (reference sequence). CDR3 DNA sequence: TGTGCCAGCAGTCGTACCAGGGGGCAGGCCGAGCAGTACTTC. Translated: CASSRTRGQAEQYF.

The chain links TRBV28 to TRBJ1-2; TRBD1 matches at 8 bases. V was pared by 2 bases and J by 6 bases, with 11 bases of the junction left unmatched. CDR1 MDHEN and CDR2 SYDVKM come from the germline V gene. This CDR3 spans 16 amino acids. For the CDR3, the DNA is TGTGCCAGCAGTTTACTTGACAGGGGCCCCGGGAATGGCTACACCTTC. It specifies CASSLLDRGPGNGYTF.

The chain joins TRBV6-1 to TRBJ2-3, with a tentative D call TRBD2 (6 bases). Germline V CDR1 and CDR2: MNHNS, SASEGT. Deletions cut 0 bases from V and 6 bases from J, with 16 bases between. This CDR3 region has 16 residues. This chain's CDR3 is CASSEAFGGPSDTQYF. The CDR3 DNA follows: TGTGCCAGCAGTGAAGCCTTCGGGGGTCCATCGGATACGCAGTATTTT.

This clone was observed a handful of times. The chain is built from TRBV10-3 and TRBJ1-5, with D tentatively TRBD1 (5 bases). Trimming took 0 bases from V and 5 from J, leaving 11 bases between them. Looked up from germline, CDR1 is ENHRY and CDR2 is SYGVKD. This CDR3 region has 15 residues. CDR3 amino acids: CAISESKGRDQPQHF. In nucleotides, the CDR3 is TGTGCCATCAGTGAGTCGAAGGGGAGGGATCAGCCCCAGCATTTT.

The V gene is TRBV24-1, the J gene TRBJ2-7; TRBD1 agrees at 8 bases. V shed 4 bases and J 3 bases; nucleotides not matched to a gene: 7. Germline loops: CDR1 KGHDR, CDR2 SFDVKD. CDR3 length: 15 amino acids. In nucleotides, the CDR3 is TGTGCCACCAGTGACCCAGACACAGGGGGCTACGAGCAGTACTTC. Residues: CATSDPDTGGYEQYF.

This chain connects TRBV24-1 to TRBJ2-3; D remains ambiguous. Trimming removed 3 bases at V and 2 bases at J, with 8 bases between. The CDR3 runs to 14 residues. The germline CDR1 and CDR2 sequences are KGHDR and SFDVKD. CDR3 in amino acids: CATSDPAPTDTQYF. In nucleotides, the CDR3 is TGTGCCACCAGTGATCCGGCCCCCACAGATACGCAGTATTTT.

V usage is TRBV18 and J usage is TRBJ2-3; 10 bases agree with TRBD2. The CDR3 is 15 amino acids. Germline CDR1 and CDR2: KGHSH and LQKENI. V shed 4 bases and J 4 bases; nucleotides not matched to a gene: 5. The CDR3 is CASSRASGGPDTQYF. CDR3 DNA sequence: TGTGCCAGCTCACGGGCTAGCGGGGGCCCAGATACGCAGTATTTT.

The rearrangement links TRBV4-2 to TRBJ2-2; D remains ambiguous. The CDR3 consists of 12 residues. V dropped 4 bases and J dropped 5 bases, with 5 bases sitting between them. Germline-derived CDR1 and CDR2 are LGHNA and YNFKEQ. CDR3 coding DNA: TGTGCCAGCAGCCCAGAGACCGGGGAGCTGTTTTTT. Its protein is CASSPETGELFF.

The chain combines TRBV7-2 with TRBJ2-3, with 11 bases aligning to TRBD2. The CDR3 is 16 residues long. V lost 7 bases to trimming and J lost 0 bases; unmatched junction nucleotides: 6. CDR1 and CDR2 from the germline V gene are SGHTA and FQGNSA. The CDR3 loop is CASKGLADSSTDTQYF. CDR3 bases: TGTGCCAGCAAGGGACTAGCGGATTCTAGCACAGATACGCAGTATTTT.

The count of this clone is one. Written as DNA, the CDR3 is TGTGCCAGCAGTTCGGGACTAGCGGGAGCAGATACGCAGTATTTT. Its translation is CASSSGLAGADTQYF. The chain recombines TRBV27 with TRBJ2-3, with 14 positions matching TRBD2. After removal of 4 bases from V and 4 bases from J, the junction contained 1 base not matched to a gene. Germline CDR1 is MNHEY and CDR2 is SMNVEV (reference sequence). The CDR3 consists of 15 residues.

The chain has TRBV3-1 (or the pseudogene TRBV3-2) and TRBJ2-2; 11 bases align to TRBD2. This CDR3 has 16 amino acids. Germline V gene data show CDR1 as LGHDT and CDR2 as YNNKEL (reference sequence). Losses at the gene ends were 4 bases for V and 3 bases for J; bases not matched to a gene: 4. CDR3 sequence reads: CASSLRTSGYTGELFF. The CDR3, as DNA: TGTGCCAGCAGCCTAAGGACTAGCGGGTACACCGGGGAGCTGTTTTTT.

The CDR3 sequence: CASSQRVDLQETQYF. CDR3 in DNA: TGTGCCAGCAGCCAAAGGGTGGACCTGCAAGAGACCCAGTACTTC. J is TRBJ2-5 and V is TRBV3-1 (or the pseudogene TRBV3-2); D unclear. The CDR3 sequence is 15 residues long. The germline V gene has CDR1 LGHDT and CDR2 YNNKEL (reference sequence). With 2 bases removed from V and 2 bases from J, the gap between germline ends came to 12 bases.